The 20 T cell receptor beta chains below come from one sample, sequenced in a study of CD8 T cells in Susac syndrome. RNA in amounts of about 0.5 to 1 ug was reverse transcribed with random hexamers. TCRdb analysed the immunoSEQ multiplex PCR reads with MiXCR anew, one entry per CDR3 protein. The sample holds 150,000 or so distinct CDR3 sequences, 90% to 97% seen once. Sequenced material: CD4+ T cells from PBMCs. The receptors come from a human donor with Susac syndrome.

In DNA, the CDR3 is TGTGCCAGCTCACCGGGCAACTCTGGAAACACCATATATTTT. This gives the protein CASSPGNSGNTIYF. The chain is built from TRBV18 and TRBJ1-3; D gene unclear. Trimming shortened V by 3 bases and J by 0 bases, and 6 bases separated the two germline ends. Germline CDR1 and CDR2: KGHSH and LQKENI. This CDR3 contains 14 residues.

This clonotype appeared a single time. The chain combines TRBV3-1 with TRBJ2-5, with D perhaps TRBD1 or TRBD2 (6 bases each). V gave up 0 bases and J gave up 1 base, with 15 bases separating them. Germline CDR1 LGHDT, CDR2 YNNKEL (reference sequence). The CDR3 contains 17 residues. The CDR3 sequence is CASSQDRGAVPQETQYF. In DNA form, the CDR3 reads TGTGCCAGCAGCCAAGATAGGGGGGCGGTCCCCCAAGAGACCCAGTACTTC.

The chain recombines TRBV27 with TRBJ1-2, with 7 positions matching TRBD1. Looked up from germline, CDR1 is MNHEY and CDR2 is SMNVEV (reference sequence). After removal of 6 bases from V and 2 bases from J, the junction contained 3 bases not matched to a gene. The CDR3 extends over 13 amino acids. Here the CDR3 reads CASRSTGNYGYTF. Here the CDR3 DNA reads TGTGCCAGCAGATCGACAGGGAACTATGGCTACACCTTC.

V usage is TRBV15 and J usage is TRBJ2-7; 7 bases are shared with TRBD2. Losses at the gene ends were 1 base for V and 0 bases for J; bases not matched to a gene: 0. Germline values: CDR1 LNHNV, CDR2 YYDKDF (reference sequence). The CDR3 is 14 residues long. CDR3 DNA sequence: TGTGCCACCAGCAGAGGACTAGCCTCCTACGAGCAGTACTTC. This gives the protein CATSRGLASYEQYF.

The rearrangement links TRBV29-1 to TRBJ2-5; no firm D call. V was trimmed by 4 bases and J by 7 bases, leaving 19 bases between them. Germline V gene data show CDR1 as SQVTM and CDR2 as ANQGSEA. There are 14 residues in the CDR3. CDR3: CSVAVVGDFVTQYF. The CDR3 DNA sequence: TGCAGCGTTGCGGTTGTTGGGGATTTCGTGACCCAGTACTTC.

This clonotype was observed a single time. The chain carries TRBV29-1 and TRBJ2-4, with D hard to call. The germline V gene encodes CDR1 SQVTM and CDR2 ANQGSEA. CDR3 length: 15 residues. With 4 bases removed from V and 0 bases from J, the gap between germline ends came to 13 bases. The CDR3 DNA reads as TGCAGCGTTGCATATAAGGTGGTAGCCAAAAACATTCAGTACTTC. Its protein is CSVAYKVVAKNIQYF.

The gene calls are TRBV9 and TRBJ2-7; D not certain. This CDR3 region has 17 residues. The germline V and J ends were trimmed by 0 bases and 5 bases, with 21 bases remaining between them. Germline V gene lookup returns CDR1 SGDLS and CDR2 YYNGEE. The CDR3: CASSVAPGPYGRDEQYV. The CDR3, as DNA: TGTGCCAGCAGCGTAGCCCCTGGACCCTATGGTAGGGACGAGCAGTACGTC.

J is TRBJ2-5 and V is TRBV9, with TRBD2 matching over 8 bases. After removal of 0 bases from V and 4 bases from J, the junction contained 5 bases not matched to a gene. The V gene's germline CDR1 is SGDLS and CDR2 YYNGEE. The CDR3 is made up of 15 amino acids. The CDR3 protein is CASSVAGGPRETQYF. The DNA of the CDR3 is TGTGCCAGCAGCGTAGCGGGGGGGCCCAGAGAGACCCAGTACTTC.

CDR3 amino acids: CSVATSAQETQYF. The CDR3 DNA reads TGCAGCGTCGCTACTAGCGCCCAAGAGACCCAGTACTTC. This sequence joins TRBV29-1 and TRBJ2-5, with 7 bases aligning to TRBD2. Trimming at V came to 6 bases and at J to 1 base, leaving 5 bases not matched to a gene. Germline CDR1 and CDR2: SQVTM and ANQGSEA. The CDR3 extends over 13 amino acids.

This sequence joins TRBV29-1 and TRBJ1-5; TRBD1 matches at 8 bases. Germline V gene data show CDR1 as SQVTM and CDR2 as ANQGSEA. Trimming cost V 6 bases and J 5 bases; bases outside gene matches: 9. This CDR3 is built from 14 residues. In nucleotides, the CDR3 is TGCAGCGTCCTGCTGGACAGGGAAGATCAGCCCCAGCATTTT. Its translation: CSVLLDREDQPQHF.

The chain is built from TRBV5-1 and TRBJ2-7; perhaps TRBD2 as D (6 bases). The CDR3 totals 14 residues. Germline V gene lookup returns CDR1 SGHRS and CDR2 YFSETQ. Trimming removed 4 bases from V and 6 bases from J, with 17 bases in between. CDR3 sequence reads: CASSQVWGRREQYF. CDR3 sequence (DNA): TGCGCCAGCAGCCAGGTCTGGGGGAGGCGCGAGCAGTACTTC. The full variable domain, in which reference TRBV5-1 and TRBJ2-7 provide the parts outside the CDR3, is KAGVTQTPRYLIKTRGQQVTLSCSPISGHRSVSWYQQTPGQGLQFLFEYFSETQRNKGNFPGRFSGRQFSNSRSEMNVSTLELGDSALYLCASSQVWGRREQYFGPGTRLTVT.

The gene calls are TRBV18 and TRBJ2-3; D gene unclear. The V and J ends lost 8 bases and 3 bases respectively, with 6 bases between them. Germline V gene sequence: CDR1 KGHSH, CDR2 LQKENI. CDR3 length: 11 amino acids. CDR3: CASRETDTQYF. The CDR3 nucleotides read TGTGCCAGCCGCGAGACAGATACGCAGTATTTT. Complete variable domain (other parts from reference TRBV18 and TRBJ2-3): NAGVMQNPRHLVRRRGQEARLRCSPMKGHSHVYWYRQLPEEGLKFMVYLQKENIIDESGMPKERFSAEFPKEGPSILRIQQVVRGDSAAYFCASRETDTQYFGPGTRLTVL.

The CDR3 sequence: CASSLARASGNEQYF. CDR3 DNA sequence: TGTGCCAGCAGCTTAGCGCGTGCTAGCGGGAACGAGCAGTACTTC. J is TRBJ2-7 and V is TRBV7-8; 9 bases fit TRBD2. This CDR3 contains 15 residues. The germline V gene has CDR1 SGHVS and CDR2 FQNEAQ. V gave up 0 bases and J gave up 5 bases; unmatched junction bases: 5.

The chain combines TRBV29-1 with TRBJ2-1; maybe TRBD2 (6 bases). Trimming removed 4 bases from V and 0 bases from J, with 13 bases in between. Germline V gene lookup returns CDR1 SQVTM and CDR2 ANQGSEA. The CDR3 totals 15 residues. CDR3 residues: CSVVAGSSSYNEQFF. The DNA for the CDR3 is TGCAGCGTTGTGGCGGGGAGTTCCTCCTACAATGAGCAGTTCTTC.

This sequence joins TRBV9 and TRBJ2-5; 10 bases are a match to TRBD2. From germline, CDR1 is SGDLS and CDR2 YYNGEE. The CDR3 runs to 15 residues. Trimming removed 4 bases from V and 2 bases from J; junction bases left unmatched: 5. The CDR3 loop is CASSFRTSGQETQYF. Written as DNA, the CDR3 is TGTGCCAGCAGCTTTCGGACTAGCGGACAAGAGACCCAGTACTTC.

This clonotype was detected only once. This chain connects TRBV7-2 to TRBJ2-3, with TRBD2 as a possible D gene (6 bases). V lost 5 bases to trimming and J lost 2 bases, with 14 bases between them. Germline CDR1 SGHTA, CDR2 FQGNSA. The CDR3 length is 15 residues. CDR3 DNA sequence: TGTGCCAGCAGCCCGAGAGCGGGTCCCACAGATACGCAGTATTTT. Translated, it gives CASSPRAGPTDTQYF.

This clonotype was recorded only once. Here the CDR3 reads CATGNMDGPTDTQYF. The CDR3 DNA reads as TGTGCCACCGGGAATATGGACGGACCCACAGATACGCAGTATTTT. The rearrangement uses TRBV24-1 and TRBJ2-3; D is uncertain. The CDR3 spans 15 residues. CDR1 is KGHDR, CDR2 SFDVKD, per germline. Trimming stripped 9 bases from V and 2 bases from J, with 17 bases between.

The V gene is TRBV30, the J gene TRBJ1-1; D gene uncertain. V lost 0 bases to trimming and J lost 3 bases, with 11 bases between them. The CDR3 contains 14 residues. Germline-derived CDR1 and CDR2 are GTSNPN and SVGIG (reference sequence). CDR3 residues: CAWSVRLTDTEAFF. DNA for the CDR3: TGTGCCTGGAGTGTTAGACTTACAGACACTGAAGCTTTCTTT. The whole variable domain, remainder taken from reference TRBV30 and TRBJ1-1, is SQTIHQWPATLVQPVGSPLSLECTVEGTSNPNLYWYRQAAGRGLQLLFYSVGIGQISSEVPQNLSASRPQDRQFILSSKKLLLSDSGFYLCAWSVRLTDTEAFFGQGTRLTVV.

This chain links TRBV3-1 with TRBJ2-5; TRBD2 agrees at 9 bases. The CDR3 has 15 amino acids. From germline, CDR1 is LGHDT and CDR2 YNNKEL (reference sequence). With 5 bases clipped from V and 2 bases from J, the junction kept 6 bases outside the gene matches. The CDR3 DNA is TGTGCCAGCAGCTTCATAGCGGGGGTTCAAGAGACCCAGTACTTC. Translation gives CASSFIAGVQETQYF.

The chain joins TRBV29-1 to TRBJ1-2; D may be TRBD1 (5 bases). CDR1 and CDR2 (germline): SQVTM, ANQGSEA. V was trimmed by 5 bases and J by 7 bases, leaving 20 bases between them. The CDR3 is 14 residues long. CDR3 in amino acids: CSVRPGGELAGYTF. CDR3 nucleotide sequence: TGCAGCGTTCGGCCGGGGGGGGAGCTCGCTGGCTACACCTTC.